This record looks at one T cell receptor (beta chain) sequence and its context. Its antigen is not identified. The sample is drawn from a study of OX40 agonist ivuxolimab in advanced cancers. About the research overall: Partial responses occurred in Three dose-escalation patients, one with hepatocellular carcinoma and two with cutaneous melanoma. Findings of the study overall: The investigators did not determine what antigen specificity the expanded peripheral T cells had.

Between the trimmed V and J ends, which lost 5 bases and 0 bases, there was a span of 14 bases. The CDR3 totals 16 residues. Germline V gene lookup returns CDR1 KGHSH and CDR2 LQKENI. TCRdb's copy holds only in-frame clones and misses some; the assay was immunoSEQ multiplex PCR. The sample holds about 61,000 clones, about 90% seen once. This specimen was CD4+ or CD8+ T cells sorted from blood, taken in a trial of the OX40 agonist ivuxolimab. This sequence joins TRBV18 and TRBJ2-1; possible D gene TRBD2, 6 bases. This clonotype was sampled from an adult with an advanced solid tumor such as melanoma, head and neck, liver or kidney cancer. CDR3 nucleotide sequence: TGTGCCAGCTCAGACCTAGCGACCAGCTCCTACAATGAGCAGTTCTTC. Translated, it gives CASSDLATSSYNEQFF.